Listed here are 12 T cell receptor beta chains from one sample, sequenced in a study of radiotherapy plus CTLA-4 blockade in lung cancer. Libraries were prepared by immunoSEQ multiplex PCR; TCRdb keeps only in-frame clonotypes and omits some of them. The sample lists tens of thousands of clones, approximately 75% occurring once. The sample consisted of peripheral blood, taken from a patient treated with radiotherapy plus ipilimumab. These TCRs come from a human donor with non-small cell lung cancer that progressed on radiotherapy plus ipilimumab.

J is TRBJ2-1 and V is TRBV11-2, with 12 bases fitting TRBD2. V was clipped by 1 base and J by 8 bases; unmatched bases: 6. The CDR3 is 16 residues long. The V gene's germline CDR1 is SGHAT and CDR2 FQNNGV. The CDR3 loop is CASSLATSGSLDEQFF. Here the CDR3 DNA reads TGTGCCAGCAGCTTAGCGACTAGCGGGAGTCTCGATGAGCAGTTCTTC.

This chain uses TRBV5-1 with TRBJ1-1, with 7 bases that match TRBD1. Germline CDR1 SGHRS, CDR2 YFSETQ. With V trimmed by 4 bases and J by 0 bases, 3 bases remained unmatched. The CDR3 spans 14 residues. The CDR3 loop is CASSGGQLNTEAFF. Written as DNA, the CDR3 is TGCGCCAGCAGCGGGGGACAGCTGAACACTGAAGCTTTCTTT.

The chain joins TRBV27 to TRBJ2-7; no firm D call. The germline V and J ends were trimmed by 8 bases and 3 bases, with 14 bases remaining between them. Germline CDR1 and CDR2: MNHEY and SMNVEV (reference sequence). The CDR3 length is 13 residues. The chain's CDR3 is CASGRVGGYEQYF. For the CDR3, the DNA is TGTGCCAGCGGACGGGTGGGCGGCTACGAGCAGTACTTC.

Only a few counts were recorded for this clone. The chain has TRBV18 and TRBJ2-1, with TRBD1 identical over 11 bases. The CDR3 spans 15 residues. With 3 bases clipped from V and 10 bases from J, the junction kept 8 bases outside the gene matches. Germline V gives CDR1 KGHSH, CDR2 LQKENI. CDR3 in amino acids: CASSPGTGGSGEQFF. As DNA, the CDR3 is TGTGCCAGCTCACCCGGGACAGGGGGATCCGGGGAGCAGTTCTTC.

This clone was recorded many times. This chain links TRBV7-9 with TRBJ2-7, with 7 bases lining up with TRBD2. This CDR3 has 14 residues. Per the germline V gene, CDR1 is SEHNR and CDR2 is FQNEAQ (reference sequence). V lost 1 base and J lost 6; bases outside the gene matches: 6. The CDR3 sequence is CASSLGGRELEQYF. For the CDR3, the DNA is TGTGCCAGCAGCTTAGGAGGGAGGGAACTCGAGCAGTACTTC.

The V and J genes are TRBV5-4 and TRBJ2-3; 10 bases line up with TRBD2. The length of the CDR3 is 15 residues. CDR1 is SGHNT, CDR2 YYREEE, per germline (reference sequence). V trimming: 4 bases; J trimming: 1 base; junction bases outside the gene matches: 3. The CDR3 spells CASSPGTSGTDTQYF. The CDR3 DNA follows: TGTGCCAGCAGCCCCGGGACTAGCGGCACAGATACGCAGTATTTT.

The chain links TRBV4-2 to TRBJ2-7; 7 bases are shared with TRBD2. Per the germline V gene, CDR1 is LGHNA and CDR2 is YNFKEQ. The CDR3 is made up of 15 amino acids. The V and J ends lost 1 base and 6 bases, in that order; junction bases with no gene match: 9. CDR3 residues: CASSQGEGPVLEQYF. The CDR3 coding sequence is TGTGCCAGCAGCCAAGGGGAGGGGCCGGTACTCGAGCAGTACTTC.

This chain links TRBV18 with TRBJ1-1; 9 bases fit TRBD1. This CDR3 comprises 16 residues. With 6 bases clipped from V and 5 bases from J, the junction kept 13 bases outside the gene matches. From germline, CDR1 is KGHSH and CDR2 LQKENI. The CDR3 DNA reads as TGTGCCAGCTCGGACAGGGGCCTTGGGGTGAGGACTGAAGCTTTCTTT. It specifies CASSDRGLGVRTEAFF.

This rearrangement joins TRBV7-9 to TRBJ2-3; D possibly corresponds to TRBD1 (6 bases). CDR1 and CDR2 (germline): SEHNR, FQNEAQ (reference sequence). V was clipped by 5 bases and J by 3 bases, with 12 bases between them. This CDR3 contains 14 residues. CDR3 DNA: TGTGCCAGCAGCCCAGGGGAGATGACAGATACGCAGTATTTT. Its protein is CASSPGEMTDTQYF. The whole variable domain, remainder taken from reference TRBV7-9 and TRBJ2-3, is DTGVSQNPRHKITKRGQNVTFRCDPISEHNRLYWYRQTLGQGPEFLTYFQNEAQLEKSRLLSDRFSAERPKGSFSTLEIQRTEQGDSAMYLCASSPGEMTDTQYFGPGTRLTVL.

In this sample, this clone turned up once. The rearrangement links TRBV19 to TRBJ1-1, with a weak D call TRBD1 (5 bases). Germline CDR1 and CDR2: LNHDA and SQIVND (reference sequence). V was cut by 4 bases and J by 5 bases, with 14 bases left in between. The CDR3 loop spans 14 amino acids. The CDR3 nucleotides are TGTGCCAGTAGTACGTACCGGGGGGAAACTGAAGCTTTCTTT. Translation: CASSTYRGETEAFF.

This chain joins TRBV4-1 and TRBJ1-5; D perhaps matches TRBD1 (6 bases). Germline V gene sequence: CDR1 MGHRA, CDR2 YSYEKL. The CDR3 covers 16 residues. Trimming took off 2 bases at V and 6 bases at J, with 17 bases between the two ends. The CDR3 DNA reads TGCGCCAGCAGCCAACTAGGGGGGGGTGGCGGTCAGCCCCAGCATTTT. Protein product: CASSQLGGGGGQPQHF.

Of note for this clone: The junction does not match germline at one end; this may be a read error. The same CDR3 is also encoded by other DNA sequences in this sample. The V call is TRBV5-1, the J call TRBJ1-1, with D uncertain. Germline lookup yields CDR1 SGHRS and CDR2 YFSETQ. This CDR3 contains 15 residues. The CDR3 region has the DNA TGCGCCAGCAGCTTGGCGGTGGACCGGAACACTGAGGCTTTCTTT. The encoded protein is CASSLAVDRNTEAFF.